This TCR beta chain was obtained from a study of CD8 T cells in ankylosing spondylitis. Researchers built TCR beta libraries using quantitative 5'-RACE with molecular barcodes. TCRdb ran MiXCR on the 5' RACE reads and lists one entry per CDR3 protein. In the table there are more than 300,000 distinct CDR3 sequences, roughly 8% of which are singletons. The V and J ends lost 5 bases and 9 bases, in that order; junction bases with no gene match: 7. CDR1 and CDR2 from the germline V gene are MNHNS and SASEGT. The CDR3 consists of 14 residues. This clonotype was seen more than once but under ten times. Its antigen is unidentified. Overall study results and limits: There was a TCR beta motif, made of roughly eight highly homologous variants, that appeared characteristic of ankylosing spondylitis blood. Within matched ankylosing spondylitis synovial fluid, disease-linked clones were reportedly significantly enriched. Some of the motif variants had earlier been found in reactive arthritis patients' fluid and blood.

Sequenced material: blood, either unsorted or a sorted T cell fraction (not recorded which). The TCR originated in a male donor with ankylosing spondylitis. The rearrangement joins TRBV6-1 to TRBJ1-6, with 7 nucleotides matching TRBD1. CDR3 in DNA: TGTGCCAGCAGTCGTGACAGGGAAAGTTCACCCCTCCACTTT. This gives the protein CASSRDRESSPLHF.